A single sample gave rise to the 31 T cell receptor beta chains below, sequenced in a study of blood T cells in healthy people across ages. Sample-barcoded 5' priming and a J-beta primer mix drove a second PCR of roughly 7 to 11 cycles. TCRdb re-called the 5' RACE reads with MiXCR, one entry per CDR3 protein. The data hold roughly 900,000 distinct CDR3 sequences, with approximately 49% observed a single time. Sequencing was done on a sample of blood. The receptor source for this set is a man younger than 40 in good health.

The chain uses TRBV10-3 and TRBJ2-7; tentative D call: TRBD2 (5 bases). The closer fit of TRBJ2-5 to the DNA end suggests the J call may be wrong. Germline V gives CDR1 ENHRY, CDR2 SYGVKD. The CDR3 contains 14 residues. In DNA form, the CDR3 reads TGTGCCATCAGGACTGAGGACGCGGGAGAGACCCAGTACTTC. This gives the protein CAIRTEDAGETQYF.

The rearrangement uses TRBV24-1 and TRBJ1-4; 8 bases are a match to TRBD1. V lost 3 bases to trimming and J lost 8 bases; unmatched junction nucleotides: 10. The CDR3 consists of 16 residues. Germline V gene sequence: CDR1 KGHDR, CDR2 SFDVKD. CDR3 DNA sequence: TGTGCCACCAGTGATAGCACGACAGGGGCGGACGAAAAACTGTTTTTT. Amino acids: CATSDSTTGADEKLFF.

This rearrangement joins TRBV5-1 to TRBJ2-1; perhaps D is TRBD1 or TRBD2 (5 bases each). CDR1 SGHRS and CDR2 YFSETQ come from the germline V gene. V gave up 4 bases and J gave up 4 bases, with 18 bases separating them. This CDR3 has 16 amino acids. The CDR3 protein is CASSPEGPPGYNEQFF. Written as DNA, the CDR3 is TGCGCCAGCAGCCCCGAGGGGCCGCCGGGGTACAATGAGCAGTTCTTC.

Note on this clonotype: Compared with germline, one end of the junction differs, possibly owing to a read error. This chain joins TRBV11-3 and TRBJ2-7; 9 bases are a match to TRBD1. The germline CDR1 and CDR2 sequences are SGHNT and YENEEA. This CDR3 contains 18 residues. The CDR3 nucleotides are TGTGCCAGCAGCTTAGATCTTGGGGTGGACAGGGGTGATACCGAGCTGTACTTC. It encodes CASSLDLGVDRGDTELYF. Using reference TRBV11-3 and TRBJ2-7 for the parts outside the CDR3, the full variable domain is EAGVVQSPRYKIIEKKQPVAFWCNPISGHNTLYWYLQNLGQGPELLIRYENEEAVDDSQLPKDRFSAERLKGVDSTLKIQPAELGDSAVYLCASSLDLGVDRGDTELYFGPGTRLTVT.

This clonotype turned up a few times. The V and J genes are TRBV12-3 or TRBV12-4 and TRBJ1-1, with a possible D match to TRBD1 (5 bases). CDR3 length equals 13 residues. V was clipped by 4 bases and J by 1 base, with 7 bases between them. CDR3 sequence (DNA): TGTGCCAGCAGTTGGCAGGGGAACACTGAAGCTTTCTTT. Protein product: CASSWQGNTEAFF.

The rearrangement links TRBV11-2 to TRBJ2-5; tentatively, D is TRBD2 (7 bases). Germline V lookup: CDR1 SGHAT, CDR2 FQNNGV. Trimming removed 0 bases at V and 5 bases at J, with 19 bases between. The CDR3 has 17 amino acids. This chain's CDR3 is CASSLESRGGALETQYF. DNA for the CDR3: TGTGCCAGCAGCTTAGAATCTAGGGGGGGGGCCTTGGAGACCCAGTACTTC.

The table lists this clonotype with a few counts. This chain uses TRBV20-1 with TRBJ2-7, with D perhaps matching TRBD1 (6 bases). The J call is doubtful: the DNA matches TRBJ2-4 better. The CDR3 has 14 residues. From germline, CDR1 is DFQATT and CDR2 SNEGSKA (reference sequence). The CDR3 protein is CSASEDSAKNIQYF. The CDR3 bases are TGCAGTGCTAGCGAGGACAGCGCCAAAAACATTCAGTACTTC.

As for this clonotype: The junction differs from germline at one of its ends, possibly a read error. The J gene is TRBJ1-2, the V gene TRBV6-5; 8 bases line up with TRBD1. The germline V gene encodes CDR1 MNHEY and CDR2 SVGAGI. CDR3 size: 15 residues. CDR3 amino acids: CASSGQGGGSYGYTF. The CDR3 DNA follows: TGTGCCAGCAGCGGACAGGGAGGGGGATCTTATGGCTACACCTTT.

This clonotype was recorded a few times. The rearrangement uses TRBV19 and TRBJ2-7; D may be TRBD1 (5 bases). The CDR3 sequence is 15 residues long. Trimming stripped 3 bases from V and 1 base from J, with 13 bases between. Germline CDR1 reads LNHDA; CDR2 reads SQIVND (reference sequence). CDR3 sequence: CASSIRSGQSYEQYF. The DNA for the CDR3 is TGTGCCAGTAGTATCCGCTCAGGGCAATCCTACGAGCAGTACTTC.

The chain employs TRBV27 and TRBJ1-5; D is unclear. V was clipped by 2 bases and J by 6 bases, with 11 bases between them. Per germline, CDR1 MNHEY and CDR2 SMNVEV (reference sequence). This CDR3 has 14 amino acids. This chain's CDR3 is CASSLGPRGQPQHF. The CDR3 coding sequence is TGTGCCAGCAGTTTAGGTCCCCGGGGTCAGCCCCAGCATTTT.

The J gene is TRBJ2-4, the V gene TRBV18; maybe TRBD1 (5 bases). The J call may be mistaken, given a closer DNA end match to TRBJ2-7. Germline lookup yields CDR1 KGHSH and CDR2 LQKENI. The CDR3 runs 14 residues. The CDR3 DNA follows: TGTGCCAGCTCACCCGCAGGGATCGTCTACGAGCAGTACTTC. Protein product: CASSPAGIVYEQYF.

The rearrangement uses TRBV7-2 and TRBJ2-4; D perhaps matches TRBD1 (6 bases). Germline V gene lookup returns CDR1 SGHTA and CDR2 FQGNSA. The CDR3 is 14 amino acids. V was pared by 3 bases and J by 6 bases, with 12 bases between. This CDR3 reads CASSFMGAGNIQYF. CDR3 DNA sequence: TGTGCCAGCAGCTTTATGGGGGCCGGAAACATTCAGTACTTC. Full variable domain (rest looked up from reference TRBV7-2 and TRBJ2-4): GAGVSQSPSNKVTEKGKDVELRCDPISGHTALYWYRQSLGQGLEFLIYFQGNSAPDKSGLPSDRFSAERTGGSVSTLTIQRTQQEDSAVYLCASSFMGAGNIQYFGAGTRLSVL.

This chain links TRBV20-1 with TRBJ1-2; perhaps TRBD1 as D (5 bases). V was cut by 6 bases and J by 4 bases, with 12 bases left in between. Per the germline V gene, CDR1 is DFQATT and CDR2 is SNEGSKA (reference sequence). The CDR3 is 12 residues long. The CDR3 nucleotides read TGCAGTGCAACGGGGACCTTCTATGGCTACACCTTC. Translating gives CSATGTFYGYTF.

The CDR3 spells CSARDQYGRETQYF. The CDR3 DNA reads TGCAGTGCTAGAGATCAGTATGGCCGGGAGACCCAGTACTTC. J is TRBJ2-5 and V is TRBV20-1; unclear D gene. There are 14 residues in the CDR3. Per germline, CDR1 DFQATT and CDR2 SNEGSKA (reference sequence). The V end was cut by 0 bases, the J end by 5 bases, with 13 bases between.

V and J are TRBV5-1 and TRBJ2-6; tentative D call: TRBD2 (5 bases). The CDR3 runs to 19 residues. Deletions cut 4 bases from V and 2 bases from J, with 22 bases between. Germline CDR1 reads SGHRS; CDR2 reads YFSETQ. The CDR3 is CASSAGGSGEWTGANVLTF. CDR3 nucleotides: TGCGCCAGCAGCGCTGGAGGTTCTGGGGAATGGACTGGGGCCAACGTCCTGACTTTC.

The chain joins TRBV7-9 to TRBJ2-6, with D perhaps TRBD1 (7 bases). Germline V lookup: CDR1 SEHNR, CDR2 FQNEAQ (reference sequence). The germline V and J ends were trimmed by 5 bases and 0 bases, with 17 bases remaining between them. This CDR3 is built from 18 residues. In DNA form, the CDR3 reads TGTGCCAGCAGCCCGGAGGGGGCACTAAGCTCTGGGGCCAACGTCCTGACTTTC. Amino acids: CASSPEGALSSGANVLTF.

Of note for this clonotype: The junction shows a germline mismatch at one end, possibly a read error. The V gene is TRBV27, the J gene TRBJ2-1; 9 bases fit TRBD1. The length of the CDR3 is 17 residues. Per germline, CDR1 MNHEY and CDR2 SMNVEV (reference sequence). In nucleotides, the CDR3 is TGTGCCAGCAGAAAGGGCCCGGGACAGGGTTTGTACAATGAGCAGTTCTTT. This translates into CASRKGPGQGLYNEQFF.

This clonotype was seen a handful of times. The chain employs TRBV20-1 and TRBJ1-2; 7 bases match TRBD1. CDR1 DFQATT and CDR2 SNEGSKA come from the germline V gene (reference sequence). CDR3 length: 14 amino acids. V lost 0 bases and J lost 8; bases outside the gene matches: 9. The CDR3 protein is CSARDPDRENGYTF. The CDR3 nucleotides read TGCAGTGCTAGAGACCCCGACAGGGAGAACGGCTACACCTTC.

For this clonotype: Mismatch with germline at one junction end may stem from a read error. The genes are TRBV5-1 and TRBJ2-1; weak D call: TRBD1 (5 bases). The CDR3 contains 14 residues. Germline V gene sequence: CDR1 SGHRS, CDR2 YFSETQ. This CDR3 is CASSLGQGYDEQFF. The CDR3 nucleotides are TGCGCCAGCAGCTTGGGTCAGGGCTACGATGAGCAGTTCTTC.

The CDR3 reads CASSSPGSGGSYNEQFF. The CDR3 DNA follows: TGTGCCAGCAGCTCCCCGGGTAGCGGGGGCTCCTACAATGAGCAGTTCTTC. The chain couples TRBV7-3 to TRBJ2-1, with 9 nucleotides matching TRBD2. CDR3 length: 17 residues. J gave up 0 bases and V 4 bases, and 7 bases lay outside the gene matches. Germline assignment: CDR1 SGHTA and CDR2 FQGTGA. The full variable domain, completed using reference TRBV7-3 and TRBJ2-1, is GAGVSQTPSNKVTEKGKYVELRCDPISGHTALYWYRQSLGQGPEFLIYFQGTGAADDSGLPNDRFFAVRPEGSVSTLKIQRTERGDSAVYLCASSSPGSGGSYNEQFFGPGTRLTVL.

The chain's CDR3 is CASSLGPTAGGRGGYTF. The CDR3 DNA is TGTGCCAGCAGCTTAGGACCGACAGCAGGGGGAAGAGGTGGCTACACCTTC. The chain joins TRBV7-8 to TRBJ1-2; TRBD1 matches 7 bases. Germline CDR1 is SGHVS and CDR2 is FQNEAQ. CDR3 length: 17 residues. V shed 1 base and J 7 bases; nucleotides not matched to a gene: 15.

For this clonotype: A much larger clone sits a single nucleotide away, making a read error possible. The chain combines TRBV2 with TRBJ2-5; no clear D. V was clipped by 7 bases and J by 2 bases, with 2 bases between them. Per the germline V gene, CDR1 is SNHLY and CDR2 is FYNNEI. The CDR3 is made up of 10 amino acids. CDR3 DNA sequence: TGTGCCAGCAAACAAGAGACCCAGTACTTC. The encoded protein is CASKQETQYF.

Turning to this clonotype: Given a much more abundant clone one base away, this may be a read error. V is TRBV20-1 and J is TRBJ2-1, with 7 bases lining up with TRBD1. The CDR3 sequence is 14 residues long. The V segment lost 3 bases and the J segment 6 bases; nucleotides outside the gene matches: 8. The V gene's germline CDR1 is DFQATT and CDR2 SNEGSKA (reference sequence). CDR3 DNA sequence: TGCAGTGCTAGCCCCGGGACAGACTGCAATGAGCAGTTCTTC. Protein product: CSASPGTDCNEQFF.

This clonotype was found a few times. The CDR3 region has the DNA TGTGCCAGCAGCCAAGATACAGGACAGAAGAACACTGAAGCTTTCTTT. Translating it yields CASSQDTGQKNTEAFF. V gene TRBV4-2 combines with J gene TRBJ1-1, with D maybe TRBD1 (6 bases). Trimming stripped 0 bases from V and 1 base from J, with 12 bases between. CDR1 and CDR2 from the germline V gene are LGHNA and YNFKEQ. The CDR3 is made up of 16 amino acids.

The chain joins TRBV7-9 to TRBJ2-7; D is tentatively TRBD1 or TRBD2 (5 bases each). Deletions cut 8 bases from V and 4 bases from J, with 21 bases between. The CDR3 runs to 15 residues. Germline-derived CDR1 and CDR2 are SEHNR and FQNEAQ (reference sequence). In DNA, the CDR3 is TGTGCCAGCTCGACCCAGGGCCGGGAAGGGTACGAGCAGTACTTC. Its translation: CASSTQGREGYEQYF.

This clonotype was observed a handful of times. This chain links TRBV13 with TRBJ2-1; D is possibly TRBD1 (5 bases). V shed 3 bases and J shed 9 bases, with 18 bases lying between them. This CDR3 region has 15 residues. CDR1 is PRHDT and CDR2 is FYEKMQ in the germline V gene (reference sequence). The CDR3 DNA follows: TGTGCCAGCAGCTTCTTGGGCAGGGTCTCTACTGAGCAGTTCTTC. As protein: CASSFLGRVSTEQFF.

This clonotype was observed a few times. The J gene is TRBJ2-3, the V gene TRBV3-1, with 8 bases aligning to TRBD1. Germline V CDR1 and CDR2: LGHDT, YNNKEL (reference sequence). J was trimmed by 11 bases and V by 1 base; bases with no gene match: 5. This CDR3 contains 13 residues. Here the CDR3 DNA reads TGTGCCAGCAGCCAAGGACAGGGGTACGGGCAGTATTTT. Its translation is CASSQGQGYGQYF.

This clonotype has a handful of counts. This chain uses TRBV20-1 with TRBJ2-3, with TRBD2 identical over 10 bases. The CDR3 is 15 amino acids. Germline values: CDR1 DFQATT, CDR2 SNEGSKA (reference sequence). V lost 1 base to trimming and J lost 6 bases; unmatched junction nucleotides: 7. The CDR3 DNA reads TGCAGTGCTAGAGGGACTAGCGGCGACCCCGATACGCAGTATTTT. Translated: CSARGTSGDPDTQYF.

The V gene is TRBV12-3 or TRBV12-4, the J gene TRBJ1-2; the D gene is possibly TRBD1 (6 bases). The CDR3 length is 15 residues. V was cut by 2 bases and J by 2 bases, with 12 bases left in between. The CDR3 coding sequence is TGTGCCAGCAGTTTAATGGAGGGGGGCAACTATGGCTACACCTTC. Protein sequence: CASSLMEGGNYGYTF.

V and J are TRBV28 and TRBJ2-7, with TRBD1 matching over 8 bases. The CDR3 is 12 amino acids. J gave up 3 bases and V 11 bases, and 6 bases lay outside the gene matches. The germline V gene has CDR1 MDHEN and CDR2 SYDVKM. The CDR3 loop is CAARQGSYEQYF. For the CDR3, the DNA is TGTGCCGCGCGACAGGGGAGCTACGAGCAGTACTTC.

The chain has TRBV6-4 and TRBJ2-2, with D possibly being TRBD2 (5 bases). CDR1 and CDR2 (germline): MRHNA, SNTAGT. The CDR3 extends over 14 amino acids. V lost 4 bases, J lost 4 bases, and 10 bases lay in between. The CDR3 nucleotides read TGTGCCAGCAGTGCAAGGGAGACCACCGGGGAGCTGTTTTTT. Translating it yields CASSARETTGELFF.